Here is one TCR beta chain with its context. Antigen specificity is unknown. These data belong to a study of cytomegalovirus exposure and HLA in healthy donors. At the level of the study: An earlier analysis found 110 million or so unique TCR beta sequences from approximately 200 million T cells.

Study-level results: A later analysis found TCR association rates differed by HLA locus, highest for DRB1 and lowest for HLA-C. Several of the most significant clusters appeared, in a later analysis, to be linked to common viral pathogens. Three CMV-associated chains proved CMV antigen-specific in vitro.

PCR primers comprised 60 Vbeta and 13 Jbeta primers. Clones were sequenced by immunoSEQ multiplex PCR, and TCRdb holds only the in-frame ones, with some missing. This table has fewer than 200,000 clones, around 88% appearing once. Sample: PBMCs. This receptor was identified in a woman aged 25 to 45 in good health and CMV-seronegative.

CDR3 sequence (DNA): TGTGCCAGCAGTGAGGGGGACAGTATCTTCTACGAGCAGTACTTC. Translated, it gives CASSEGDSIFYEQYF. V gene TRBV6-1 combines with J gene TRBJ2-7; 7 positions agree with TRBD1. The CDR3 is 15 residues long. CDR1 and CDR2 from the germline V gene are MNHNS and SASEGT. V was clipped by 3 bases and J by 3 bases; unmatched bases: 8.